Shown below are 32 T cell receptor beta chains from a single sample sequenced in a study of Graves' ophthalmopathy and Graves' hyperthyroidism. Amplification from RNA transcripts yielded the TCR beta CDR3 regions. Second-round multiplex PCR came after a first-round RT-PCR that employed HTBI primers. MiXCR, run by TCRdb on the multiplex PCR reads, gives a single entry per CDR3 protein. The data show around 340,000 distinct CDR3 sequences, roughly 16% seen once. Sequencing input: peripheral blood. Source of these receptors: an adult man with Graves' ophthalmopathy.

This clonotype was recorded at least ten times. The J gene is TRBJ1-6, the V gene TRBV12-3 or TRBV12-4; tentative D call: TRBD1 (6 bases). V lost 3 bases, J lost 7 bases, and 13 bases lay in between. CDR3 length: 15 residues. The CDR3 bases are TGTGCCAGCAGTTTTTCCCGGGGGGGCAATTCACCCCTCCACTTT. It is translated as CASSFSRGGNSPLHF.

The count of this clonotype is one. Written as DNA, the CDR3 is TGTGCCAGCAGTTTGAGCGCGAGTCTTGACGAGCAGTACTTC. Its protein is CASSLSASLDEQYF. The genes are TRBV28 and TRBJ2-7, with no clear D. This CDR3 comprises 14 residues. From germline, CDR1 is MDHEN and CDR2 SYDVKM. V gave up 3 bases and J gave up 5 bases, with 14 bases separating them.

The sample holds many counts of this clonotype. The V gene is TRBV29-1, the J gene TRBJ2-2, with 7 bases fitting TRBD2. Per the germline V gene, CDR1 is SQVTM and CDR2 is ANQGSEA. The CDR3 has 15 residues. V trimming: 7 bases; J trimming: 4 bases; junction bases outside the gene matches: 12. CDR3 region: CSGRNERGGTGELFF. The CDR3, as DNA: TGCAGCGGCAGAAATGAGCGGGGCGGCACCGGGGAGCTGTTTTTT.

This clonotype was recorded a few times. A much larger clone lies a single base off, so this may be a read error. The V call is TRBV19, the J call TRBJ2-2; TRBD2 matches 12 bases. The V gene's germline CDR1 is LNHDA and CDR2 SQIVND (reference sequence). This CDR3 spans 18 amino acids. The CDR3 here is CAGSIELAGGPSTGELFF. The CDR3 coding sequence is TGTGCCGGTAGTATAGAGCTAGCGGGAGGGCCCAGCACCGGGGAGCTGTTTTTT.

J is TRBJ2-5 and V is TRBV6-1; 7 bases fit TRBD1. There are 15 residues in the CDR3. Germline assignment: CDR1 MNHNS and CDR2 SASEGT. After removal of 0 bases from V and 5 bases from J, the junction contained 6 bases not matched to a gene. CDR3 amino acids: CASSEAKTGFETQYF. In DNA form, the CDR3 reads TGTGCCAGCAGTGAAGCTAAGACAGGGTTTGAGACCCAGTACTTC.

This clonotype was recorded at least ten times. The chain is built from TRBV19 and TRBJ2-5; no definite D call. Germline V gene sequence: CDR1 LNHDA, CDR2 SQIVND (reference sequence). V was trimmed by 2 bases and J by 5 bases, leaving 12 bases between them. This CDR3 contains 14 residues. CDR3 region: CASSIRTRRETQYF. In DNA, the CDR3 is TGTGCCAGTAGTATAAGGACCCGGCGGGAGACCCAGTACTTC.

The rearrangement joins TRBV5-5 to TRBJ1-4, with TRBD1 matching over 8 bases. The CDR3 covers 15 residues. Germline V gene sequence: CDR1 SGHKS, CDR2 YYEKEE (reference sequence). Trimming at V came to 0 bases and at J to 6 bases, leaving 4 bases not matched to a gene. The CDR3 reads CASSLVGQGDEKLFF. CDR3 coding DNA: TGTGCCAGCAGCTTGGTTGGACAGGGCGATGAAAAACTGTTTTTT. Variable domain in full (rest from reference TRBV5-5 and TRBJ1-4): DAGVTQSPTHLIKTRGQQVTLRCSPISGHKSVSWYQQVLGQGPQFIFQYYEKEERGRGNFPDRFSARQFPNYSSELNVNALLLGDSALYLCASSLVGQGDEKLFFGSGTQLSVL.

The gene calls are TRBV6-2 or TRBV6-3 and TRBJ2-2; D is possibly TRBD1 (7 bases). Germline assignment: CDR1 MNHEY and CDR2 SVGEGT. The V and J ends lost 4 bases and 3 bases respectively, with 21 bases between them. CDR3 length: 18 residues. As DNA, the CDR3 is TGTGCCAGCAGTTTCACCCCGACAGACAGGGAGGACACCGGGGAGCTGTTTTTT. This codes for CASSFTPTDREDTGELFF.

This chain joins TRBV28 and TRBJ1-6; 9 bases align to TRBD1. Germline V gene sequence: CDR1 MDHEN, CDR2 SYDVKM. The CDR3 length is 13 residues. V shed 8 bases, J shed 7 bases, and the junction held 3 bases outside the gene matches. In DNA form, the CDR3 reads TGTGCCAGCGTAACAGGGGGCAATTCACCCCTCCACTTT. Its protein is CASVTGGNSPLHF. The variable domain in full, completed from reference TRBV28 and TRBJ1-6, reads DVKVTQSSRYLVKRTGEKVFLECVQDMDHENMFWYRQDPGLGLRLIYFSYDVKMKEKGDIPEGYSVSREKKERFSLILESASTNQTSMYLCASVTGGNSPLHFGNGTRLTVT.

The gene calls are TRBV6-5 and TRBJ2-7; no clear D. V was clipped by 0 bases and J by 3 bases, with 6 bases between them. The CDR3 contains 13 residues. Per the germline V gene, CDR1 is MNHEY and CDR2 is SVGAGI. The CDR3 bases are TGTGCCAGCAGTTACTCTGGTGACTACGAGCAGTACTTC. Translation gives CASSYSGDYEQYF.

This clonotype was detected ten times or more. The V call is TRBV28, the J call TRBJ2-7, with 9 bases that match TRBD1. The CDR3 is made up of 15 amino acids. J lost 7 bases, V lost 4 bases, and 11 bases had no gene match. Germline-derived CDR1 and CDR2 are MDHEN and SYDVKM. CDR3 nucleotide sequence: TGTGCCAGCAGTTCGACAGGGGGGACTTTTGGGGAGCAGTACTTC. It codes for CASSSTGGTFGEQYF.

This clonotype was observed at least ten times. The chain recombines TRBV4-2 with TRBJ2-2; D remains ambiguous. CDR3 length equals 15 residues. Between the trimmed V and J ends, which lost 0 bases and 3 bases, there was a span of 8 bases. CDR1 is LGHNA, CDR2 YNFKEQ, per germline. The chain's CDR3 is CASSQERGHTGELFF. The CDR3 DNA follows: TGTGCCAGCAGCCAAGAACGTGGGCACACCGGGGAGCTGTTTTTT.

Many counts were recorded for this clonotype. This chain uses TRBV15 with TRBJ2-7; D ambiguous. CDR1 is LNHNV, CDR2 YYDKDF, per germline (reference sequence). This CDR3 region has 12 residues. V was cut by 2 bases and J by 3 bases, with 5 bases left in between. CDR3 sequence reads: CATSRLGYEQYF. Here the CDR3 DNA reads TGTGCCACCAGCAGACTAGGCTACGAGCAGTACTTC.

This chain uses TRBV7-9 with TRBJ2-7; 7 positions match TRBD1. Trimming cost V 4 bases and J 3 bases; bases outside gene matches: 6. Germline values: CDR1 SEHNR, CDR2 FQNEAQ (reference sequence). The CDR3 sequence is 14 residues long. The CDR3 nucleotides are TGTGCCAGCAGCTCCGACAGGGATTACTACGAGCAGTACTTC. It translates to CASSSDRDYYEQYF. Together with reference TRBV7-9 and TRBJ2-7, the CDR3 gives the full variable domain: DTGVSQNPRHKITKRGQNVTFRCDPISEHNRLYWYRQTLGQGPEFLTYFQNEAQLEKSRLLSDRFSAERPKGSFSTLEIQRTEQGDSAMYLCASSSDRDYYEQYFGPGTRLTVT.

This clonotype was recorded at least ten times. This chain uses TRBV7-9 with TRBJ2-7; 7 nucleotides line up with TRBD1. Germline trimming cut 6 bases from V and 4 bases from J; bases unmatched to any gene: 6. Germline assignment: CDR1 SEHNR and CDR2 FQNEAQ (reference sequence). This CDR3 is built from 13 residues. CDR3 loop: CASSFRGQYEQYF. The CDR3 DNA is TGTGCCAGCAGTTTTAGGGGGCAATACGAGCAGTACTTC.

The genes are TRBV19 and TRBJ1-1; D is perhaps TRBD1 (6 bases). This CDR3 spans 15 amino acids. The V gene lost 5 bases and the J gene lost 5 bases, with 18 bases spanning the gap. Germline CDR1 is LNHDA and CDR2 is SQIVND (reference sequence). The CDR3 loop is CASSATGTFLTEAFF. The CDR3 nucleotides read TGTGCCAGTAGTGCCACAGGGACTTTTTTGACTGAAGCTTTCTTT.

This clonotype was observed many times. V gene TRBV11-2 combines with J gene TRBJ1-5; maybe TRBD1 (6 bases). Trimming pared 5 bases from V and 1 base from J, leaving 15 bases between. This CDR3 has 16 amino acids. Germline lookup yields CDR1 SGHAT and CDR2 FQNNGV. The CDR3 nucleotides are TGTGCCAGCAGCCCCCTGGGGCAGGGGAGCAATCAGCCCCAGCATTTT. Translating it yields CASSPLGQGSNQPQHF.

The chain employs TRBV12-3 or TRBV12-4 and TRBJ1-1, with D perhaps matching TRBD1 (6 bases). This CDR3 region has 16 residues. V dropped 3 bases and J dropped 1 base, with 15 bases sitting between them. For the CDR3, the DNA is TGTGCCAGCAGTTTGTTCCAGGGGTTAGGGAACACTGAAGCTTTCTTT. It specifies CASSLFQGLGNTEAFF.

At least ten counts were recorded for this clonotype. This chain links TRBV20-1 with TRBJ1-6; D unclear. This CDR3 is 10 amino acids long. The germline CDR1 and CDR2 sequences are DFQATT and SNEGSKA (reference sequence). The V gene lost 3 bases and the J gene lost 15 bases, with 9 bases spanning the gap. DNA for the CDR3: TGCAGTGCTAGTTGGGGAGGCCTCCACTTT. Encoded protein: CSASWGGLHF.

This rearrangement joins TRBV30 to TRBJ2-5, with a tentative D call TRBD2 (5 bases). Germline CDR1 GTSNPN, CDR2 SVGIG (reference sequence). The ends were cut back, 2 bases at V and 6 bases at J, with 13 bases in the middle. The CDR3 spans 13 residues. This CDR3 reads CAWSLGRWQTQYF. Here the CDR3 DNA reads TGTGCCTGGAGTCTGGGGAGATGGCAGACCCAGTACTTC.

The chain uses TRBV12-3 or TRBV12-4 and TRBJ1-3; D gene unclear. Trimming removed 5 bases from V and 0 bases from J, with 14 bases in between. CDR3 length: 16 amino acids. The CDR3 reads CASSPVFATSGNTIYF. CDR3 in DNA: TGTGCCAGCAGTCCCGTATTTGCAACCTCTGGAAACACCATATATTTT.

This clonotype was observed many times. The chain uses TRBV20-1 and TRBJ1-5; TRBD1 matches 10 bases. The ends lost 6 bases at V and 0 bases at J; junction bases unmatched: 8. This CDR3 is 16 amino acids long. CDR1 DFQATT and CDR2 SNEGSKA come from the germline V gene (reference sequence). The CDR3: CSAGTGVAYSNQPQHF. CDR3 in DNA: TGCAGTGCCGGGACAGGGGTTGCGTATAGCAATCAGCCCCAGCATTTT.

The J gene is TRBJ2-7, the V gene TRBV28; a possible D gene is TRBD1 (6 bases). Looked up from germline, CDR1 is MDHEN and CDR2 is SYDVKM. Trimming took off 2 bases at V and 2 bases at J, with 7 bases between the two ends. The CDR3 sequence is 13 residues long. The CDR3 loop reads CASSLHRAYEQYF. CDR3 sequence (DNA): TGTGCCAGCAGTTTACACAGGGCCTACGAGCAGTACTTC.

This clonotype was seen ten or more times. The chain carries TRBV12-3 or TRBV12-4 and TRBJ2-2; TRBD2 agrees at 13 bases. This CDR3 is built from 15 residues. V was clipped by 6 bases and J by 3 bases; unmatched bases: 1. In DNA, the CDR3 is TGTGCCAGCAGAGGACTAGCGGGAGACACCGGGGAGCTGTTTTTT. Translation: CASRGLAGDTGELFF.

In its sample, this clonotype was seen many times. V is TRBV12-3 or TRBV12-4 and J is TRBJ1-1; no firm D call. The CDR3 extends over 13 amino acids. Trimming cost V 3 bases and J 1 base, with 6 bases left between them. The CDR3 is CASSFRRNTEAFF. The CDR3 coding sequence is TGTGCCAGCAGTTTTCGCAGGAACACTGAAGCTTTCTTT.

This clonotype was recorded at least ten times. V is TRBV19 and J is TRBJ1-1; the D gene is possibly TRBD1 (5 bases). This CDR3 is 16 amino acids long. The germline CDR1 and CDR2 sequences are LNHDA and SQIVND (reference sequence). V gave up 5 bases and J gave up 1 base, with 17 bases separating them. CDR3 nucleotide sequence: TGTGCCAGTAGTCAGGGCTCGGGCAACGCGAACACTGAAGCTTTCTTT. Protein product: CASSQGSGNANTEAFF.

The table lists this clonotype with many counts. The genes are TRBV20-1 and TRBJ2-7; unclear D gene. V was pared by 5 bases and J by 6 bases, with 17 bases between. The germline V gene has CDR1 DFQATT and CDR2 SNEGSKA (reference sequence). The CDR3 loop spans 13 amino acids. CDR3 sequence reads: CSAVRREHGEQYF. CDR3 in DNA: TGCAGTGCTGTACGCCGCGAGCACGGCGAGCAGTACTTC.

A few counts support this clonotype. J is TRBJ2-5 and V is TRBV6-1, with 10 bases identical to TRBD2. This CDR3 has 14 amino acids. Looked up from germline, CDR1 is MNHNS and CDR2 is SASEGT. Trimming cost V 7 bases and J 5 bases; bases outside gene matches: 7. CDR3 sequence reads: CASTTAGGSETQYF. DNA of the CDR3: TGTGCCAGCACCACAGCGGGGGGGTCCGAGACCCAGTACTTC.

Ten or more counts support this clonotype. The gene calls are TRBV30 and TRBJ1-2, with D hard to call. V lost 5 bases, J lost 8 bases, and 12 bases lay in between. CDR1 GTSNPN and CDR2 SVGIG come from the germline V gene (reference sequence). The CDR3 totals 11 residues. The CDR3, as DNA: TGTGCCTGGGACAACGGCTCGGGCTACACCTTC. This translates into CAWDNGSGYTF.

For the CDR3, the DNA is TGTGCCAGCAGCCAAGATGGACTCGCGAACACCGGGGAGCTGTTTTTT. It is translated as CASSQDGLANTGELFF. The chain couples TRBV4-2 to TRBJ2-2, with D tentatively TRBD2 (5 bases). This CDR3 has 16 amino acids. Germline CDR1 and CDR2: LGHNA and YNFKEQ. V shed 0 bases and J shed 0 bases, with 8 bases lying between them.

This clonotype showed up many times. The J gene is TRBJ2-7, the V gene TRBV6-5; 9 bases agree with TRBD2. Germline loops: CDR1 MNHEY, CDR2 SVGAGI. The trim removed 2 bases at V and 2 bases at J, leaving 1 base unmatched. There are 14 residues in the CDR3. This chain's CDR3 is CASSYSGRPYEQYF. For the CDR3, the DNA is TGTGCCAGCAGTTACAGCGGGAGGCCCTACGAGCAGTACTTC.

At least ten counts were recorded for this clonotype. The chain is built from TRBV20-1 and TRBJ2-7, with 12 bases lining up with TRBD2. Germline CDR1 and CDR2: DFQATT and SNEGSKA (reference sequence). With V trimmed by 5 bases and J by 2 bases, 4 bases remained unmatched. There are 14 residues in the CDR3. Here the CDR3 DNA reads TGCAGTGCTGGTGGACTAGCGGGAACCTACGAGCAGTACTTC. Translating gives CSAGGLAGTYEQYF.